This TCR beta chain was profiled in a study of blood T cell repertoires in COVID-19. Study details: Specimens from acute and convalescent COVID-19 originated in the United States, Italy and Spain. From T cells, B-cell-depleted T cells, or PBMCs came the material, which was cDNA or gDNA.

The CDR3 consists of 13 residues. V shed 3 bases and J shed 5 bases, with 11 bases lying between them. CDR1 is SGHNT, CDR2 YENEEA, per germline. Under the authors' procedure: From reference gene primer amplification, estimates of nucleated cell counts were derived. Profiling relied on immunoSEQ multiplex PCR, and the TCRdb table lists in-frame clones only, not all of them. V and J calls and clone size come straight from that table; D and trimming were deduced from the DNA. The profile shows roughly 140,000 clones, about 79% of them singletons. The specimen was peripheral blood. The sequence derives from a man in his 60s with active or convalescent COVID-19. V and J are TRBV11-3 and TRBJ2-7; possible D gene TRBD1, 6 bases. The CDR3 region is CASSLGQNNEQYF. CDR3 in DNA: TGTGCCAGCAGCTTGGGACAAAATAACGAGCAGTACTTC.